Below are 24 T cell receptor beta chains sequenced from a single sample in a study of cytomegalovirus exposure and HLA in healthy donors. The PCR ran on 60 Vbeta and 13 Jbeta primers. Libraries were prepared by immunoSEQ multiplex PCR; TCRdb keeps only in-frame clonotypes and omits some of them. The sample yields 55,000 to 65,000 clones, about 80% seen once. The sample taken for sequencing was PBMCs. These TCRs come from a human donor in good health.

The chain recombines TRBV4-2 with TRBJ2-7, with a tentative D call TRBD1 (6 bases). The V gene's germline CDR1 is LGHNA and CDR2 YNFKEQ. Trimming stripped 4 bases from V and 0 bases from J, with 10 bases between. This CDR3 region has 14 residues. The DNA for the CDR3 is TGTGCCAGCAGCCTAGGACAGAGCTCCTACGAGCAGTACTTC. The encoded protein is CASSLGQSSYEQYF.

The V call is TRBV10-2, the J call TRBJ1-2, with a possible D match to TRBD1 (6 bases). CDR1 is WSHSY and CDR2 is SAAADI in the germline V gene. The CDR3 contains 13 residues. With 4 bases removed from V and 4 bases from J, the gap between germline ends came to 10 bases. In nucleotides, the CDR3 is TGCGCCAGCAGTGGGGACACGATCTATGGCTACACCTTC. Encoded protein: CASSGDTIYGYTF.

As to this clone: Other DNA sequences of this sample code for an identical CDR3. The genes are TRBV29-1 and TRBJ1-4; TRBD1 matches at 9 bases. The CDR3 has 14 amino acids. Germline V gives CDR1 SQVTM, CDR2 ANQGSEA. J gave up 5 bases and V 6 bases, and 7 bases lay outside the gene matches. The CDR3 nucleotides read TGCAGCGTGGCCGGTGGACAGGGGAATGAAAAACTGTTTTTT. Translation gives CSVAGGQGNEKLFF.

As for this clone: The junction differs from germline at one of its ends, possibly a read error. The chain joins TRBV7-2 to TRBJ2-1; TRBD2 agrees at 13 bases. The CDR3 spans 12 residues. Germline V gives CDR1 SGHTA, CDR2 FQGNSA. This CDR3 reads CASSLGTSGGIF. CDR3 in DNA: TGTGCCAGCAGCTTAGGGACTAGCGGGGGAATCTTC.

CDR3 nucleotides: TGTGCCTGGAGTAACTCGGGATTGGACGAGCAGTACTTC. It translates to CAWSNSGLDEQYF. The chain combines TRBV30 with TRBJ2-7; maybe TRBD2 (5 bases). Germline CDR1 and CDR2: GTSNPN and SVGIG (reference sequence). The CDR3 consists of 13 residues. The V gene lost 2 bases and the J gene lost 5 bases, with 13 bases spanning the gap. Full variable domain (missing parts from reference TRBV30 and TRBJ2-7): SQTIHQWPATLVQPVGSPLSLECTVEGTSNPNLYWYRQAAGRGLQLLFYSVGIGQISSEVPQNLSASRPQDRQFILSSKKLLLSDSGFYLCAWSNSGLDEQYFGPGTRLTVT.

The rearrangement uses TRBV5-1 and TRBJ1-3, with a possible D match to TRBD1 (5 bases). V gave up 2 bases and J gave up 0 bases, with 6 bases separating them. The V gene's germline CDR1 is SGHRS and CDR2 YFSETQ. This CDR3 region has 14 residues. The CDR3, as DNA: TGCGCCAGCAGCTTTCAGGGCTCTGGAAACACCATATATTTT. This gives the protein CASSFQGSGNTIYF.

CDR3 DNA: TGTGCCACCAGCAGGCGGGGGGGGAGCACAGATACGCAGTATTTT. Translation gives CATSRRGGSTDTQYF. The chain is built from TRBV15 and TRBJ2-3; 9 bases line up with TRBD2. This CDR3 region has 15 residues. Trimming cost V 3 bases and J 0 bases; bases outside gene matches: 1. Germline-derived CDR1 and CDR2 are LNHNV and YYDKDF (reference sequence).

V usage is TRBV6-6 and J usage is TRBJ2-3; 9 positions agree with TRBD2. In germline, CDR1 is MNHNY, CDR2 SVGAGI (reference sequence). This CDR3 region has 13 residues. V was pared by 7 bases and J by 4 bases, with 3 bases of the junction left unmatched. CDR3 in amino acids: CASKLAGADTQYF. The CDR3 coding sequence is TGTGCCAGCAAGTTAGCGGGGGCAGATACGCAGTATTTT.

The rearrangement uses TRBV5-6 and TRBJ1-1; no firm D call. V lost 4 bases, J lost 6 bases, and 10 bases lay in between. Germline CDR1 and CDR2: SGHDT and YYEEEE. This CDR3 has 12 residues. CDR3 amino acids: CASSVGGSEAFF. The CDR3, as DNA: TGTGCCAGCAGCGTGGGAGGTTCTGAAGCTTTCTTT.

The chain carries TRBV5-5 and TRBJ1-2; 8 bases map to TRBD1. There are 15 residues in the CDR3. J lost 2 bases, V lost 4 bases, and 7 bases had no gene match. Germline CDR1 and CDR2: SGHKS and YYEKEE (reference sequence). CDR3 in DNA: TGTGCCAGCAGCCCCCTGGGACAGGTGAACTATGGCTACACCTTC. It yields the protein CASSPLGQVNYGYTF.

The CDR3 here is CASSPRSGREGNEQFF. CDR3 in DNA: TGTGCCAGCAGCCCCCGTAGCGGGAGGGAAGGTAATGAGCAGTTCTTC. V is TRBV11-2 and J is TRBJ2-1; 11 bases line up with TRBD2. The CDR3 has 16 amino acids. Losses at the gene ends were 5 bases for V and 7 bases for J; bases not matched to a gene: 10. Germline-derived CDR1 and CDR2 are SGHAT and FQNNGV.

The chain's CDR3 is CASSPNRDNTEAFF. In DNA, the CDR3 is TGTGCCAGCAGCCCAAACAGGGACAACACTGAAGCTTTCTTT. The chain combines TRBV7-9 with TRBJ1-1; tentatively, D is TRBD1 (6 bases). V was clipped by 5 bases and J by 2 bases, with 12 bases between them. The CDR3 covers 14 residues. CDR1 is SEHNR and CDR2 is FQNEAQ in the germline V gene (reference sequence). The entire variable domain, with the rest obtained from reference TRBV7-9 and TRBJ1-1, is as follows: DTGVSQNPRHKITKRGQNVTFRCDPISEHNRLYWYRQTLGQGPEFLTYFQNEAQLEKSRLLSDRFSAERPKGSFSTLEIQRTEQGDSAMYLCASSPNRDNTEAFFGQGTRLTVV.

The rearrangement links TRBV19 to TRBJ2-1; D remains ambiguous. CDR3 length: 12 residues. V lost 7 bases and J 2 bases, leaving 6 bases between the germline ends. The germline CDR1 and CDR2 sequences are LNHDA and SQIVND (reference sequence). For the CDR3, the DNA is TGTGCCAGTACAGCGCCCTACAATGAGCAGTTCTTC. This gives the protein CASTAPYNEQFF.

The V call is TRBV27, the J call TRBJ1-6, with D possibly TRBD1 on 5 matching bases. CDR1 and CDR2 from the germline V gene are MNHEY and SMNVEV (reference sequence). The ends were cut back, 5 bases at V and 9 bases at J, with 11 bases in the middle. The CDR3 is 13 amino acids. CDR3 in amino acids: CASSINQGSPLHF. CDR3 sequence (DNA): TGTGCCAGCAGTATAAACCAGGGTTCACCCCTCCACTTT.

The CDR3 DNA follows: TGTGCCAGCAGTCCCGGGACAGGGGGACACACCGGGGAGCTGTTTTTT. Protein sequence: CASSPGTGGHTGELFF. This rearrangement joins TRBV6-6 to TRBJ2-2; 11 bases are a match to TRBD1. The CDR3 length is 16 residues. Germline assignment: CDR1 MNHNY and CDR2 SVGAGI (reference sequence). Trimming removed 5 bases from V and 3 bases from J; junction bases left unmatched: 5.

This clone was found a few times. The chain joins TRBV27 to TRBJ2-5, with TRBD2 identical over 7 bases. The germline gives CDR1 MNHEY, CDR2 SMNVEV (reference sequence). J lost 0 bases, V lost 6 bases, and 1 base had no gene match. The CDR3 covers 13 residues. DNA of the CDR3: TGTGCCAGCAGGCGGGAGTACCAAGAGACCCAGTACTTC. Translated: CASRREYQETQYF.

The gene calls are TRBV5-6 and TRBJ1-2, with 7 nucleotides matching TRBD1. There are 14 residues in the CDR3. The V and J ends lost 6 bases and 3 bases, in that order; junction bases with no gene match: 8. Germline CDR1 reads SGHDT; CDR2 reads YYEEEE. The CDR3 nucleotides are TGTGCCAGCACTGACCCCGGGACAGACTATGGCTACACCTTC. The encoded protein is CASTDPGTDYGYTF.

The V and J genes are TRBV4-2 and TRBJ1-2; 7 bases align to TRBD1. The CDR3 has 16 residues. CDR1 is LGHNA and CDR2 is YNFKEQ in the germline V gene. The J segment lost 4 bases and the V segment lost 1 base, leaving 9 bases of the junction unmatched. This CDR3 reads CASSQVDLRDSYGYTF. The CDR3 coding sequence is TGTGCCAGCAGCCAAGTTGACCTGAGGGACAGCTATGGCTACACCTTC.

The chain carries TRBV9 and TRBJ1-4; 8 bases agree with TRBD1. The CDR3 has 15 residues. J lost 6 bases, V lost 4 bases, and 8 bases had no gene match. The germline V gene encodes CDR1 SGDLS and CDR2 YYNGEE. The CDR3 is CASSTQGAPYEKLFF. The CDR3 DNA reads TGTGCCAGCAGCACCCAGGGGGCTCCCTATGAAAAACTGTTTTTT.

V gene TRBV30 combines with J gene TRBJ1-2, with 11 positions matching TRBD1. J lost 7 bases, V lost 3 bases, and 13 bases had no gene match. Germline assignment: CDR1 GTSNPN and CDR2 SVGIG (reference sequence). CDR3 length equals 16 residues. This CDR3 reads CAWRGDGTGGMIGYTF. The CDR3 DNA sequence: TGTGCCTGGAGGGGGGACGGGACAGGGGGTATGATTGGCTACACCTTC.

This chain uses TRBV19 with TRBJ1-5, with 9 bases identical to TRBD1. Looked up from germline, CDR1 is LNHDA and CDR2 is SQIVND (reference sequence). The junction had 8 bases not matched to a gene; V was cut back by 7 bases and J by 1 base. CDR3 length equals 16 residues. The CDR3 coding sequence is TGTGCCAGTAACCTGGCGACAGGGGGAAGCAATCAGCCCCAGCATTTT. It codes for CASNLATGGSNQPQHF.

The rearrangement uses TRBV28 and TRBJ1-1, with 8 bases aligning to TRBD1. Trimming cost V 7 bases and J 4 bases; bases outside gene matches: 14. The CDR3 totals 16 residues. Per germline, CDR1 MDHEN and CDR2 SYDVKM. CDR3 in DNA: TGTGCCAGCAAAAATCCCTCAACAACAGGGGGCACTGAAGCTTTCTTT. It is translated as CASKNPSTTGGTEAFF.

This clone was observed a single time. The CDR3 loop is CASSLKGGLIGYNEQFF. CDR3 bases: TGTGCCAGCAGCTTAAAGGGAGGGCTGATTGGCTACAATGAGCAGTTCTTC. The V and J genes are TRBV7-3 and TRBJ2-1; 7 bases fit TRBD2. This CDR3 region has 17 residues. With V trimmed by 1 base and J by 3 bases, 9 bases remained unmatched. The germline V gene has CDR1 SGHTA and CDR2 FQGTGA.

This clone was seen more than once but under ten times. V gene TRBV11-3 combines with J gene TRBJ2-7; 11 positions agree with TRBD2. This CDR3 comprises 19 residues. After removal of 3 bases from V and 0 bases from J, the junction contained 13 bases not matched to a gene. Germline-derived CDR1 and CDR2 are SGHNT and YENEEA. For the CDR3, the DNA is TGTGCCAGCAGCTTGGAAGTGGGCGGTAGCGGGAGGGTCTCCTACGAGCAGTACTTC. Amino acid sequence: CASSLEVGGSGRVSYEQYF.